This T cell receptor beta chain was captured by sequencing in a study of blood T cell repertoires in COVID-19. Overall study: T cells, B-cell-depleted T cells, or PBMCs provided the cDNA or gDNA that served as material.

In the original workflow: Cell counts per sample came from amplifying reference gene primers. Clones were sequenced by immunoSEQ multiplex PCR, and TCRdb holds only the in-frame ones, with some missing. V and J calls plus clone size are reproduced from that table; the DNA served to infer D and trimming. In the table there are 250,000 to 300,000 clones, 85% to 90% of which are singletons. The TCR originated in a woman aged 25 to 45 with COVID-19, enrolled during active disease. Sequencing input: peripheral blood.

The CDR3 reads CASRPTGIDTQYF. CDR3 nucleotides: TGTGCCAGCAGACCCACAGGGATAGATACGCAGTATTTT. The J gene is TRBJ2-3, the V gene TRBV7-2, with D perhaps matching TRBD1 (6 bases). The CDR3 totals 13 residues. The germline gives CDR1 SGHTA, CDR2 FQGNSA. V lost 6 bases to trimming and J lost 5 bases, with 12 bases between them.